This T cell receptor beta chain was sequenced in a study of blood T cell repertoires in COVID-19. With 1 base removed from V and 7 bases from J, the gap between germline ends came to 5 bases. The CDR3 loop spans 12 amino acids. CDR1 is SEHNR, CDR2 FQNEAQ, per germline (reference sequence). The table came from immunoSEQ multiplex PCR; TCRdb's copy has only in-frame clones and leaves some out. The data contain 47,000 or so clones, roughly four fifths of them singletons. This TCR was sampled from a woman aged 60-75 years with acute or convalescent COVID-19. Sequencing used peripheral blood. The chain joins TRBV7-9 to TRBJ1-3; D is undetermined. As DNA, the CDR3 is TGTGCCAGCAGCTTAGATTATAACACCATATATTTT. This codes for CASSLDYNTIYF.